This T cell receptor (beta chain) came from a study of OX40 agonist ivuxolimab in advanced cancers. Study overall: Patients were given ivuxolimab, an antibody that agonizes OX40 (CD134).

Some clones are missing from TCRdb's copy, which holds only in-frame ones; the method was immunoSEQ multiplex PCR. The data show under 20,000 clones, about nine tenths seen once. Trimming cost V 3 bases and J 10 bases, with 9 bases left between them. This CDR3 spans 11 amino acids. From germline, CDR1 is LNHDA and CDR2 SQIVND (reference sequence). The sequencing used CD4+ or CD8+ T cells sorted from blood, collected in a trial of the OX40 agonist ivuxolimab. This receptor was obtained from an adult with an advanced solid tumor such as melanoma, head and neck, liver or kidney cancer. The chain combines TRBV19 with TRBJ1-1; a weak D match, TRBD1 (6 bases). This chain's CDR3 is CASSIRGGAFF. CDR3 in DNA: TGTGCCAGTAGTATTAGGGGGGGAGCTTTCTTT.